This paragraph reports one TCR beta chain. Method: immunoSEQ multiplex PCR; TCRdb's copy keeps in-frame clones and lacks some. Among 300,000 to 350,000 clones listed, around nine tenths were seen once. The source of the sample is a study of blood T cell repertoires in COVID-19. About the study: The samples span acute and convalescent COVID-19 from the United States, Italy and Spain.

Researchers sorted participants into cohorts using their self-reported clinical history. CDR1 is WSHSY and CDR2 is SAAADI in the germline V gene. The J segment lost 2 bases and the V segment lost 1 base, leaving 5 bases of the junction unmatched. The CDR3 consists of 16 residues. Material for sequencing was PBMCs or T cells enriched from blood (not recorded which). The chain carries TRBV10-2 and TRBJ2-7; 10 bases align to TRBD1. The source is a man aged 30 to 39 who had recovered from COVID-19. The CDR3 is CASSEFRDRGAYEQYF. The CDR3 DNA reads TGCGCCAGCAGTGAGTTCCGGGACAGGGGCGCCTACGAGCAGTACTTC.